The T cell receptor beta chain under discussion was sequenced for a study of T cell responses to AZD1222 COVID-19 vaccine. The repertoire was sequenced with immunoSEQ multiplex PCR; TCRdb's copy has only in-frame clones and lacks some. The sample lists about 140,000 clones, 70% to 90% occurring once. This CDR3 contains 14 residues. V was clipped by 7 bases and J by 6 bases, with 18 bases between them. CDR1 and CDR2 (germline): SNHLY, FYNNEI. The clonotype was recovered from an adult who received the MenACWY meningococcal vaccine as a control. The chain couples TRBV2 to TRBJ1-1; possibly TRBD1 for D (6 bases). The source was peripheral blood, collected 28 days after the second dose of the MenACWY control vaccine. Here the CDR3 reads CASNPEQGISEAFF. DNA for the CDR3: TGTGCCAGCAACCCAGAACAGGGAATCTCTGAAGCTTTCTTT.